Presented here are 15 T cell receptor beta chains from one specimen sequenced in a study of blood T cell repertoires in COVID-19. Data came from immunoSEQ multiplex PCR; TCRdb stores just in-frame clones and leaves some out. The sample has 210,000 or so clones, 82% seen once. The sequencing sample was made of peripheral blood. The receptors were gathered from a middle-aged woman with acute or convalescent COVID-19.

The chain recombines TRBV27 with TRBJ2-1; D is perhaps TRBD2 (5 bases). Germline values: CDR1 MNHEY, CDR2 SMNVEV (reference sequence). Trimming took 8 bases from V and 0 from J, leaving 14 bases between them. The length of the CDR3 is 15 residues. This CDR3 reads CASGARLASYNEQFF. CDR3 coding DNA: TGTGCCAGCGGCGCCAGGCTAGCCTCCTACAATGAGCAGTTCTTC.

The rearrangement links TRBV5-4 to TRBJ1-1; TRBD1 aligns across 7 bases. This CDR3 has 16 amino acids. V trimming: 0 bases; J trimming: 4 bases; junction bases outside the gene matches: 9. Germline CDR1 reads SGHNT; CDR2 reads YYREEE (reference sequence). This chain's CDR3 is CASSLGTRQGGTEAFF. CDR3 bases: TGTGCCAGCAGCTTGGGGACCCGACAGGGTGGCACTGAAGCTTTCTTT. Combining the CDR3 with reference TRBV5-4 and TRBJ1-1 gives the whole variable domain ETGVTQSPTHLIKTRGQQVTLRCSSQSGHNTVSWYQQALGQGPQFIFQYYREEENGRGNFPPRFSGLQFPNYSSELNVNALELDDSALYLCASSLGTRQGGTEAFFGQGTRLTVV.

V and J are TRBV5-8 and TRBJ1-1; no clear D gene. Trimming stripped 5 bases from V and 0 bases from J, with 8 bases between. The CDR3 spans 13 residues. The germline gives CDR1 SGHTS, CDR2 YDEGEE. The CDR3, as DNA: TGTGCCAGCAGAGTAGTGGTGAACACTGAAGCTTTCTTT. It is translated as CASRVVVNTEAFF.

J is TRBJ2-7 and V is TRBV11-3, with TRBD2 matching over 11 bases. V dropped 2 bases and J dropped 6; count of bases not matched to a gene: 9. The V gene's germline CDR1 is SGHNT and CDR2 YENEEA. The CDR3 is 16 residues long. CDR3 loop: CASSLRFSGRASEQYF. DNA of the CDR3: TGTGCCAGCAGCTTACGGTTTAGCGGGAGGGCCAGCGAGCAGTACTTC.

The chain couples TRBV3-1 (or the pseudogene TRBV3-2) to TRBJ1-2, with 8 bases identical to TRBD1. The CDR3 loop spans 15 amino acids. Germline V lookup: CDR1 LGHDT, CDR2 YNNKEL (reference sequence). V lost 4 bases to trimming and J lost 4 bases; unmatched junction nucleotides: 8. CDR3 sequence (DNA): TGTGCCAGCAGCCGATCGGGACAGGCCTCCTATGGCTACACCTTC. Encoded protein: CASSRSGQASYGYTF.

The CDR3 nucleotides are TGTGCCAGCAGCCGAGAGGGGACAGGGTACTCACCCCTCCACTTT. This sequence encodes CASSREGTGYSPLHF. The V and J genes are TRBV6-6 and TRBJ1-6, with 9 positions matching TRBD1. This CDR3 contains 15 residues. Germline loops: CDR1 MNHNY, CDR2 SVGAGI (reference sequence). V was pared by 6 bases and J by 10 bases, with 10 bases of the junction left unmatched.

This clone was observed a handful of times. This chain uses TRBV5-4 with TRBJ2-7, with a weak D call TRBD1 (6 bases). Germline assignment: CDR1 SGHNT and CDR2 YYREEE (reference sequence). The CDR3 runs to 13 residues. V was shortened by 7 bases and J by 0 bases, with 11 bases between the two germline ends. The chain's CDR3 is CASQKGDSYEQYF. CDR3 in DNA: TGTGCCAGCCAAAAGGGGGACTCCTACGAGCAGTACTTC.

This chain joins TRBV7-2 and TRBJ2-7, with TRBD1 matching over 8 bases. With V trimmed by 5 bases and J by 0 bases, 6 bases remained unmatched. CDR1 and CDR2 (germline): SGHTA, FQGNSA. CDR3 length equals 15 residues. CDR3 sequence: CASSPRDRTSYEQYF. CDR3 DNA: TGTGCCAGCAGCCCCCGGGACAGGACCTCCTACGAGCAGTACTTC.

CDR3 sequence reads: CASKGAETQYF. The CDR3 bases are TGTGCCAGCAAGGGGGCGGAGACCCAGTACTTC. The chain has TRBV7-9 and TRBJ2-5, with 7 bases that match TRBD1. J lost 5 bases, V lost 7 bases, and 1 base had no gene match. CDR3 size: 11 residues. Looked up from germline, CDR1 is SEHNR and CDR2 is FQNEAQ (reference sequence).

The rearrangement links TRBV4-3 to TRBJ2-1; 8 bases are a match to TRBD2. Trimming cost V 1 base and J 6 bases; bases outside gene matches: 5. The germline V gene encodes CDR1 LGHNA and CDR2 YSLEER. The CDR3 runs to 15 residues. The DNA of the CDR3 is TGCGCCAGCAGCCAAGCGGCGGGAGGAATCAATGAGCAGTTCTTC. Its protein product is CASSQAAGGINEQFF.

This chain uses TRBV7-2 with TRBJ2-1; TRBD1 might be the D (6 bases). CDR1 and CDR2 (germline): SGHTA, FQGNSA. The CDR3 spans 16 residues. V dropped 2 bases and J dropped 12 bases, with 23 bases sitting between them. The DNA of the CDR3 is TGTGCCAGCAGCTTATCGGACAGAAGATACAATGAGCGGCAGTTCTTC. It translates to CASSLSDRRYNERQFF.

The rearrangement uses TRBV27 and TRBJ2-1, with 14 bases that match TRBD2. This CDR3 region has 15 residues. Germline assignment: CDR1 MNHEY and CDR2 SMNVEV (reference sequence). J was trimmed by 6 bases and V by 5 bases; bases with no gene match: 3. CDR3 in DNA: TGTGCCAGCAGTCGACTAGCGGGGGGGCTCAATGAGCAGTTCTTC. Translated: CASSRLAGGLNEQFF.

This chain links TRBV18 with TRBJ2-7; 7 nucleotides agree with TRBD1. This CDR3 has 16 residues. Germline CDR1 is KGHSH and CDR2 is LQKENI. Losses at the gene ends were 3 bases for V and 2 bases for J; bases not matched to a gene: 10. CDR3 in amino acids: CASSPGKPGQTYEQYF. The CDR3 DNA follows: TGTGCCAGCTCACCCGGCAAACCGGGACAGACCTACGAGCAGTACTTC. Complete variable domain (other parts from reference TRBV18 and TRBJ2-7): NAGVMQNPRHLVRRRGQEARLRCSPMKGHSHVYWYRQLPEEGLKFMVYLQKENIIDESGMPKERFSAEFPKEGPSILRIQQVVRGDSAAYFCASSPGKPGQTYEQYFGPGTRLTVT.

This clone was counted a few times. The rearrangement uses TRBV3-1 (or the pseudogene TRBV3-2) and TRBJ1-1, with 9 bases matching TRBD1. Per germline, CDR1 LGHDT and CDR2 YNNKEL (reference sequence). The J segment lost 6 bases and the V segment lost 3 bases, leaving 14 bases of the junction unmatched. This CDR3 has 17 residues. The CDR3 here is CASSQNRDRVSIAEAFF. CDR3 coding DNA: TGTGCCAGCAGCCAGAACCGGGACAGGGTATCGATAGCTGAAGCTTTCTTT.

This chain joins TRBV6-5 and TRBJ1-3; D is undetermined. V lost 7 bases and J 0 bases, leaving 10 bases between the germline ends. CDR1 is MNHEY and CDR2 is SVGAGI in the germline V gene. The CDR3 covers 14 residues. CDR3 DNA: TGTGCCAGCAAATGGGGAGACTCTGGAAACACCATATATTTT. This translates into CASKWGDSGNTIYF.